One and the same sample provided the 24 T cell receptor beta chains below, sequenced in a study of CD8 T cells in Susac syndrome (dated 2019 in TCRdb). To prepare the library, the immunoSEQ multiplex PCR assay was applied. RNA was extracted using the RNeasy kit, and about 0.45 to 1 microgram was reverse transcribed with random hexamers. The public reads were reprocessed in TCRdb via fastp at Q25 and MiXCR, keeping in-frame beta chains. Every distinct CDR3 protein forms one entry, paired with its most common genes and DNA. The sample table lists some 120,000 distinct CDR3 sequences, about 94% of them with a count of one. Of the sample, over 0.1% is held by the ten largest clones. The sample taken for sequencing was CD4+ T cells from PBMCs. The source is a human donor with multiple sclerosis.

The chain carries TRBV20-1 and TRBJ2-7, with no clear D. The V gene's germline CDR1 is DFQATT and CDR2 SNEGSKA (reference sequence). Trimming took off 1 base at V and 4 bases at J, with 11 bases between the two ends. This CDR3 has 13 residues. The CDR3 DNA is TGCAGTGCTAGAGCTCTCTCCGGATACGAGCAGTACTTC. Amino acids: CSARALSGYEQYF.

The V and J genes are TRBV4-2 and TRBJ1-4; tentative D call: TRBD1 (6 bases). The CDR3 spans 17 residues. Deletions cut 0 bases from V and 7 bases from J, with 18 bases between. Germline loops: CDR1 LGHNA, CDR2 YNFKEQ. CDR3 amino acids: CASSQDTLGAGIEKLFF. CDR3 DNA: TGTGCCAGCAGCCAAGATACCTTGGGGGCAGGGATTGAAAAACTGTTTTTT.

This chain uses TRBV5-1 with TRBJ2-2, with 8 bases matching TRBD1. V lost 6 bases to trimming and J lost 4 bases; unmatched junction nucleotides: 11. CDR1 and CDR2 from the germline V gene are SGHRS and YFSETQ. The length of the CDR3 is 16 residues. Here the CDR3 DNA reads TGCGCCAGCACCCCCCCCCTGGACAGGGCCACCGGGGAGCTGTTTTTT. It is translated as CASTPPLDRATGELFF.

CDR3 in DNA: TGTGCCATCAGTGAGGCGAAGGGGGGGAATGAAAAACTGTTTTTT. Protein sequence: CAISEAKGGNEKLFF. The chain carries TRBV10-3 and TRBJ1-4, with D perhaps TRBD1 (6 bases). This CDR3 is built from 15 residues. Germline loops: CDR1 ENHRY, CDR2 SYGVKD. Trimming removed 2 bases at V and 5 bases at J, with 12 bases between.

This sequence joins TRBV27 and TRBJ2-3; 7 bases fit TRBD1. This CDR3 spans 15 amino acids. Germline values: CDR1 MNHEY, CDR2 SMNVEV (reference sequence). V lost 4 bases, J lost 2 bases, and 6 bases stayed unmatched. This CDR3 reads CASSYHRGVTDTQYF. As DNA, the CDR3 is TGTGCCAGCAGTTACCACAGGGGAGTCACAGATACGCAGTATTTT.

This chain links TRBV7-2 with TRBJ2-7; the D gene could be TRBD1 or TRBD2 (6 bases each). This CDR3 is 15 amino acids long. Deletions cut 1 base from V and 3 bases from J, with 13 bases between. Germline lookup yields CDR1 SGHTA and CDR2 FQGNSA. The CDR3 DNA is TGTGCCAGCAGCTTAGGGGGGGACACTTACTACGAGCAGTACTTC. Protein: CASSLGGDTYYEQYF.

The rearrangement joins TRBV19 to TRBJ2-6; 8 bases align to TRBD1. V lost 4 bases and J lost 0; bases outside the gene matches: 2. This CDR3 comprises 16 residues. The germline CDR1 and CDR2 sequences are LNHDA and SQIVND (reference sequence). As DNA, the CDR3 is TGTGCCAGTAGTAGGGGACAGGCCTCTGGGGCCAACGTCCTGACTTTC. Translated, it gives CASSRGQASGANVLTF.

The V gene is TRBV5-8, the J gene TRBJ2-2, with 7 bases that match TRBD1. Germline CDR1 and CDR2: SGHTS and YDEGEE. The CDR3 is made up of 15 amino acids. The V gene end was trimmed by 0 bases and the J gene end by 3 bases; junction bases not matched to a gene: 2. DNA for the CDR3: TGTGCCAGCAGCTTGGGACAGGGCTACACCGGGGAGCTGTTTTTT. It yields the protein CASSLGQGYTGELFF.

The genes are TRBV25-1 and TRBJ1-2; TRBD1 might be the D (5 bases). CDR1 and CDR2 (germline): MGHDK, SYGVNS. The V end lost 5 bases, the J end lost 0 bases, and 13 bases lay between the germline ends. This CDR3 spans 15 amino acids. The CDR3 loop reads CASSNTGHSNYGYTF. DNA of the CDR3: TGTGCCAGCAGTAACACAGGTCACTCTAACTATGGCTACACCTTC.

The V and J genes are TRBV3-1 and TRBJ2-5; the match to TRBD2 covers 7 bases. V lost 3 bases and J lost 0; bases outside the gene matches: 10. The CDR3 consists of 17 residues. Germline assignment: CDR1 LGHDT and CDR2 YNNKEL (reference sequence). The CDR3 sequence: CASSQELGGGYQETQYF. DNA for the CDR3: TGTGCCAGCAGCCAGGAGTTGGGGGGGGGTTACCAAGAGACCCAGTACTTC.

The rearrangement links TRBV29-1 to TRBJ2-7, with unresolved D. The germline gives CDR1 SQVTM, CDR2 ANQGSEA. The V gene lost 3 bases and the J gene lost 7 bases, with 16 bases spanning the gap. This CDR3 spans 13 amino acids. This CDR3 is CSVEAGSFGEQYF. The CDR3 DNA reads TGCAGCGTTGAGGCAGGTTCCTTCGGGGAGCAGTACTTC.

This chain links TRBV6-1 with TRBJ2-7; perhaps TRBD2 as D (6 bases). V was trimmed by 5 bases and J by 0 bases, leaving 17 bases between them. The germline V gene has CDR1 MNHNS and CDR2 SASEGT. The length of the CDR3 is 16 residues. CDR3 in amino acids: CASSLRNPGGSYEQYF. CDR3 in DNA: TGTGCCAGCAGTCTTAGAAACCCCGGGGGCTCCTACGAGCAGTACTTC.

The CDR3 is CASSTWGVSSGANVLTF. CDR3 coding DNA: TGTGCCAGCAGTACATGGGGGGTGAGCTCTGGGGCCAACGTCCTGACTTTC. The rearrangement joins TRBV6-2 or TRBV6-3 to TRBJ2-6; the D gene is possibly TRBD2 (6 bases). Trimming stripped 5 bases from V and 0 bases from J, with 14 bases between. From germline, CDR1 is MNHEY and CDR2 SVGEGT. The CDR3 spans 17 residues.

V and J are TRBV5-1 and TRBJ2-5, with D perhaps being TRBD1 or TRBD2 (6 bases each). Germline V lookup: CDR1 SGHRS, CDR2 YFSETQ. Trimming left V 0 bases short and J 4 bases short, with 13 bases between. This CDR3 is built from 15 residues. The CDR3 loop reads CASSLGGASPETQYF. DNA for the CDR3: TGCGCCAGCAGCTTGGGGGGGGCTTCTCCAGAGACCCAGTACTTC.

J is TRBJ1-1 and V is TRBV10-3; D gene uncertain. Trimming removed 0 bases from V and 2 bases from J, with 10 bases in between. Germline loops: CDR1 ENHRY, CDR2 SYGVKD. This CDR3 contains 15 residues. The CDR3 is CAISESSGVNTEAFF. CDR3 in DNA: TGTGCCATCAGTGAGTCCTCGGGAGTAAACACTGAAGCTTTCTTT.

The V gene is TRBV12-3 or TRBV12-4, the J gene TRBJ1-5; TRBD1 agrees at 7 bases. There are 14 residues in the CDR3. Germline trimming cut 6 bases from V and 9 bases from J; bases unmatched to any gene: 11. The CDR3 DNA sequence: TGTGCCAGCAGCTGGGGACAGCCCGAGTGGCCCCAGCATTTT. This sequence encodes CASSWGQPEWPQHF.

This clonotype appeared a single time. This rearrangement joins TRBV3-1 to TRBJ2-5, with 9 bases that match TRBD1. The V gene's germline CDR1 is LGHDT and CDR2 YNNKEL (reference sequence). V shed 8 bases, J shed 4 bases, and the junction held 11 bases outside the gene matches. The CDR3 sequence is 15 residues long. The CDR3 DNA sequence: TGTGCCAGCGGGTCCGGGACAGGGATTGGAGAGACCCAGTACTTC. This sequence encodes CASGSGTGIGETQYF.

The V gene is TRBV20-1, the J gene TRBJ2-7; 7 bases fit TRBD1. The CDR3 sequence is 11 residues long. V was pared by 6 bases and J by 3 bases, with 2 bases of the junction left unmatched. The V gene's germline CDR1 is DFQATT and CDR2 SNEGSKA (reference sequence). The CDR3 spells CSAGDSYEQYF. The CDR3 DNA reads TGCAGTGCCGGGGACAGCTACGAGCAGTACTTC.

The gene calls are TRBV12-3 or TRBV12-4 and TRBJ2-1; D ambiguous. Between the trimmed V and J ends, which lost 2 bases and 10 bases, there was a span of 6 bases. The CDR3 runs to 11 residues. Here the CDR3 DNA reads TGTGCCAGCAGTTTACGGCGGGAGCAGTTCTTC. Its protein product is CASSLRREQFF.

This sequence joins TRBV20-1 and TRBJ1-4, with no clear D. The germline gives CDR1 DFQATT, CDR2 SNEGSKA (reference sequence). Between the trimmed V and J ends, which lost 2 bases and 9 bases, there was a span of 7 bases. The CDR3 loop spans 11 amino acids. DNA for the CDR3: TGCAGTGCTAGACTCCGGAAAAAACTGTTTTTT. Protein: CSARLRKKLFF.

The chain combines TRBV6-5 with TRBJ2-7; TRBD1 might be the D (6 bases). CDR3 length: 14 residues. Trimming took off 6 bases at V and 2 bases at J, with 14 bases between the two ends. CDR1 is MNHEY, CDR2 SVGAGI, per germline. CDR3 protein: CASRTQGGPYEQYF. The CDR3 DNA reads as TGTGCCAGCAGGACACAAGGGGGTCCCTACGAGCAGTACTTC.

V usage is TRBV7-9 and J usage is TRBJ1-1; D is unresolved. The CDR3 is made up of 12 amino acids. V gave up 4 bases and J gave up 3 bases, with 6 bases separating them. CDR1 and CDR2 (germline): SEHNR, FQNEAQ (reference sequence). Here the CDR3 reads CASSSVDTEAFF. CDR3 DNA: TGTGCCAGCAGCTCCGTCGACACTGAAGCTTTCTTT.

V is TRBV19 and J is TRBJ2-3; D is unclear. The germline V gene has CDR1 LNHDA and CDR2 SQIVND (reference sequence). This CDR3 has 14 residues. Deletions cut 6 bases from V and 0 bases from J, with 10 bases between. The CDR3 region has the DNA TGTGCCAGTAGCAGTTCATTTAGCACAGATACGCAGTATTTT. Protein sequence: CASSSSFSTDTQYF.

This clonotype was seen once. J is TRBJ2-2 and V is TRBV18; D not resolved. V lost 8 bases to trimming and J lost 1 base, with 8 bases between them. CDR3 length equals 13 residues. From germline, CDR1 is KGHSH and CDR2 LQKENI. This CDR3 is CASKDGNTGELFF. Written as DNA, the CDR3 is TGTGCCAGCAAGGACGGGAACACCGGGGAGCTGTTTTTT.